These T cell receptor beta chains were read from a single sample in a study of T cells in localized non-small cell lung cancer. Libraries were prepared by immunoSEQ multiplex PCR; TCRdb keeps only in-frame clonotypes and omits some of them. The data contain 75,000 to 80,000 clones, around nine tenths of them singletons. Source: peripheral blood, taken before any cancer treatment. Source of these receptors: a woman aged 35-75 years with stage I squamous cell lung carcinoma. Each CDR3 is given with its conserved first and last residue. A D gene is named only where the DNA matches it firmly. Size is omitted from some rows. Given values are once, few, many or a class for expanded clones.

V gene: TRBV5-4; D gene: TRBD1; clone size: -; J gene: TRBJ1-3; CDR3 DNA: TGTGCCAGCAGCTGGGGGACAGAGGGAAACACCATATATTTT; CDR3 protein: CASSWGTEGNTIYF
V gene: TRBV30; D gene: -; clone size: -; J gene: TRBJ1-1; CDR3 DNA: TGTGCCTGGAGAAGATCCTTAAACACTGAAGCTTTCTTT; CDR3 protein: CAWRRSLNTEAFF
V gene: TRBV5-4; D gene: TRBD2; clone size: -; J gene: TRBJ2-3; CDR3 DNA: TGTGCCAGCAGCCAGAGGACTAGCGGTACTCGGGATACGCAGTATTTT; CDR3 protein: CASSQRTSGTRDTQYF
V gene: TRBV18; D gene: -; clone size: -; J gene: TRBJ1-1; CDR3 DNA: TGTGCCAGCTCACCACCGAGCGGTCTTGAAGCTTTCTTT; CDR3 protein: CASSPPSGLEAFF
V gene: TRBV5-6; D gene: -; clone size: -; J gene: TRBJ2-7; CDR3 DNA: TGTGCCAGCAGCTTGGGTCATCAGACCTACGAGCAGTACTTC; CDR3 protein: CASSLGHQTYEQYF
V gene: TRBV2; D gene: -; clone size: -; J gene: TRBJ1-4; CDR3 DNA: TGTGCCAGCGGGGGGGAAAAACTGTTTTTT; CDR3 protein: CASGGEKLFF
V gene: TRBV11-2; D gene: TRBD1; clone size: -; J gene: TRBJ2-2; CDR3 DNA: TGTGCCAGCAGCCTTGGGACAGGGGGCACCGGGGAGCTGTTTTTT; CDR3 protein: CASSLGTGGTGELFF
V gene: TRBV7-9; D gene: TRBD1; clone size: -; J gene: TRBJ1-4; CDR3 DNA: TGTGCCAGCAGCTCCGACAGGGCACAACTGTTTTTT; CDR3 protein: CASSSDRAQLFF
V gene: TRBV18; D gene: -; clone size: -; J gene: TRBJ1-2; CDR3 DNA: TGTGCCAGCTCACCACCAACGGAGAGCTATGGCTACACCTTC; CDR3 protein: CASSPPTESYGYTF
V gene: TRBV5-6; D gene: -; clone size: -; J gene: TRBJ1-1; CDR3 DNA: TGTGCCAGCAGCCGGTATTCCAGCTTACGGATTGAAGCTTTCTTT; CDR3 protein: CASSRYSSLRIEAFF
V gene: TRBV7-9; D gene: -; clone size: -; J gene: TRBJ1-4; CDR3 DNA: TGTGCCAGCAGCTTAGACAGGGACCTTAATGAAAAACTGTTTTTT; CDR3 protein: CASSLDRDLNEKLFF
V gene: TRBV9; D gene: -; clone size: -; J gene: TRBJ2-5; CDR3 DNA: TGTGCCAGCAGCGTAGGTACCTCAAGGGACAAGCCCCAAGAGACCCAGTACTTC; CDR3 protein: CASSVGTSRDKPQETQYF
V gene: TRBV7-9; D gene: TRBD1; clone size: -; J gene: TRBJ2-2; CDR3 DNA: TGTGCCAGTCTGCCTGACAGGGGGCATAACACCGGGGAGCTGTTTTTT; CDR3 protein: CASLPDRGHNTGELFF
V gene: TRBV2; D gene: TRBD1; clone size: -; J gene: TRBJ1-5; CDR3 DNA: TGTGCCAGCAACCAACAGGGGGCAGGCAATCAGCCCCAGCATTTT; CDR3 protein: CASNQQGAGNQPQHF
V gene: TRBV6-1; D gene: TRBD2; clone size: -; J gene: TRBJ2-3; CDR3 DNA: TGTGCCAGCACTACTAGCGGGGCAGATACGCAGTATTTT; CDR3 protein: CASTTSGADTQYF
V gene: TRBV4-3; D gene: -; clone size: few; J gene: TRBJ1-1; CDR3 DNA: TGCGCCAGCAGCCAAGATCGCGGGGGAGGACAGGCTTTCTTT; CDR3 protein: CASSQDRGGGQAFF
V gene: TRBV30; D gene: -; clone size: -; J gene: TRBJ1-5; CDR3 DNA: TGTGCCTGGAGTGTAACAGGCAAAACCCACTCCAATCAGCCCCAGCATTTT; CDR3 protein: CAWSVTGKTHSNQPQHF
V gene: TRBV19; D gene: -; clone size: -; J gene: TRBJ2-7; CDR3 DNA: TGTGCCAGTAGTACCGGACAACCGGGCGAGCAGTACTTC; CDR3 protein: CASSTGQPGEQYF
V gene: TRBV5-1; D gene: -; clone size: -; J gene: TRBJ1-2; CDR3 DNA: TGCGCCAGCAGCTTGGGGGCAGGACCCCTATATGGCTACACCTTC; CDR3 protein: CASSLGAGPLYGYTF
V gene: TRBV5-4; D gene: -; clone size: -; J gene: TRBJ2-1; CDR3 DNA: TGTGCCAGCAGCCTTGGTGGAGGTGGCGGCTCCTACAATGAGCAGTTCTTC; CDR3 protein: CASSLGGGGGSYNEQFF
V gene: TRBV6-1; D gene: TRBD2; clone size: once; J gene: TRBJ2-1; CDR3 DNA: TGTGCCAGCACCCGACAGCGGGGGGATTACAATGAGCAGTTCTTC; CDR3 protein: CASTRQRGDYNEQFF
V gene: TRBV9; D gene: -; clone size: -; J gene: TRBJ2-3; CDR3 DNA: TGTGCCAGCAGTTTGGGGCCGGAACCCACAGATACGCAGTATTTT; CDR3 protein: CASSLGPEPTDTQYF
V gene: TRBV18; D gene: TRBD1; clone size: -; J gene: TRBJ1-4; CDR3 DNA: TGTGCCAGCTCACCCCTGCTTGCCGGGACAGCGGGGGAAAAACTGTTTTTT; CDR3 protein: CASSPLLAGTAGEKLFF
V gene: TRBV7-2; D gene: -; clone size: once; J gene: TRBJ1-3; CDR3 DNA: TGTGCCAGCAGCTTAGTGTTGGCAGGATCTGGAAACACCATATATTTT; CDR3 protein: CASSLVLAGSGNTIYF
V gene: TRBV18; D gene: -; clone size: -; J gene: TRBJ1-6; CDR3 DNA: TGTGCCAGCTCAACAGCCCTTACCGGGACGGCTAATTCACCCCTCCACTTT; CDR3 protein: CASSTALTGTANSPLHF
V gene: TRBV18; D gene: -; clone size: -; J gene: TRBJ1-1; CDR3 DNA: TGTGCCAGCTCACCACCGCCAAGGAGTGAAGCTTTCTTT; CDR3 protein: CASSPPPRSEAFF
V gene: TRBV10-3; D gene: -; clone size: -; J gene: TRBJ1-2; CDR3 DNA: TGTGCCATCAGTGCCTCAGGGGACCCGGGCTATGGCTACACCTTC; CDR3 protein: CAISASGDPGYGYTF
V gene: TRBV9; D gene: -; clone size: -; J gene: TRBJ2-3; CDR3 DNA: TGTGCCAGCAGCGCCCGGCGGGGGGACAGTTCTAGCACAGATACGCAGTATTTT; CDR3 protein: CASSARRGDSSSTDTQYF
V gene: TRBV7-7; D gene: TRBD1; clone size: -; J gene: TRBJ2-5; CDR3 DNA: TGTGCTAGCAGCTCAGGCAACAGGGGGCCACAAGAGACCCAGTACTTC; CDR3 protein: CASSSGNRGPQETQYF
V gene: TRBV11-2; D gene: -; clone size: -; J gene: TRBJ2-1; CDR3 DNA: TGTGCCAGCAGCTTTTTCTTACAGGGCCTATACAATGAGCAGTTCTTC; CDR3 protein: CASSFFLQGLYNEQFF
V gene: TRBV19; D gene: TRBD1; clone size: -; J gene: TRBJ2-1; CDR3 DNA: TGTGCCAGTAGTACGACGATACAGGGGCTTGAGCAGTTCTTC; CDR3 protein: CASSTTIQGLEQFF
V gene: TRBV28; D gene: TRBD1; clone size: -; J gene: TRBJ1-1; CDR3 DNA: TGTGCCAGCAGACTACAGGGGGCGCCCACTGAAGCTTTCTTT; CDR3 protein: CASRLQGAPTEAFF
V gene: TRBV2; D gene: -; clone size: once; J gene: TRBJ1-2; CDR3 DNA: TGTGCCAGCAGTGCCCGGCAGGGAGTCGATGGCTACACCTTC; CDR3 protein: CASSARQGVDGYTF
V gene: TRBV25-1; D gene: TRBD1; clone size: -; J gene: TRBJ1-2; CDR3 DNA: TGTGCCAGCAGTGAATTCCGGGGACAGGGGGCCCAGGGCTACACCTTC; CDR3 protein: CASSEFRGQGAQGYTF
V gene: TRBV30; D gene: -; clone size: -; J gene: TRBJ1-3; CDR3 DNA: TGTGCCTGGAGCCAGGGACGTCCCGGAAACACCATATATTTT; CDR3 protein: CAWSQGRPGNTIYF
V gene: TRBV19; D gene: -; clone size: -; J gene: TRBJ1-2; CDR3 DNA: TGTGCCAGTACCGCGGACGGCGCTCCCTACTATGGCTACACCTTC; CDR3 protein: CASTADGAPYYGYTF